This entry features one T cell receptor (beta chain) sequence. Its antigen remains unknown. The method was immunoSEQ multiplex PCR; TCRdb's version includes in-frame clones alone and lacks a portion of them. The sample carries around 20,000 clones, 75% to 90% recorded once. This entry comes from a study of lymphopenia after photon versus proton radiotherapy. Study observations and caveats: Relative stability marked proton patients; photon patients lost diversity and naive cells.

The CDR3 contains 15 residues. The trim removed 2 bases at V and 6 bases at J, leaving 5 bases unmatched. Germline assignment: CDR1 SNHLY and CDR2 FYNNEI. The genes are TRBV2 and TRBJ2-2; 8 bases map to TRBD2. The TCR was taken from a man between 65 and 80 years old with pancreatic cancer. Sequenced here: peripheral blood, sampled from a patient treated with proton-based radiotherapy. CDR3 sequence: CASSEYPGGPGELFF. The DNA of the CDR3 is TGTGCCAGCAGTGAATATCCGGGAGGGCCCGGGGAGCTGTTTTTT. Based on the CDR3 plus reference TRBV2 and TRBJ2-2, the full variable domain is EPEVTQTPSHQVTQMGQEVILRCVPISNHLYFYWYRQILGQKVEFLVSFYNNEISEKSEIFDDQFSVERPDGSNFTLKIRSTKLEDSAMYFCASSEYPGGPGELFFGEGSRLTVL.